This entry lists 19 T cell receptor beta chains sequenced from one sample in a study of Graves' ophthalmopathy and Graves' hyperthyroidism (dated by TCRdb to 2016 to 2019). The sequencer listed for this sample is Illumina HiSeq 2000. For repertoire sequencing, TCR beta CDR3 regions were amplified from RNA transcripts. The first round of RT-PCR was done with HTBI primers and the Qiagen OneStep RT-PCR kit, and was followed by a second round of multiplex PCR, then size selection and purification. The public reads were quality trimmed at Q25 with fastp and then assembled into clones with MiXCR by TCRdb, keeping productive beta chains. Rows matching on CDR3 protein sequence are summarized as one entry with the most common DNA and genes. This sample has around 1,000,000 distinct CDR3 sequences in its table, and less than 45% of those were observed once. Clones ranked in the top ten supply 8.5% to 14% of the sample.

Sequencing was done on a sample of peripheral blood or thyroid tissue (not recorded which). Source of these receptors: an adult man with Graves' hyperthyroidism.

This clonotype was observed many times. The rearrangement uses TRBV5-5 and TRBJ2-7; tentative D call: TRBD2 (5 bases). The CDR3 totals 16 residues. V was cut by 1 base and J by 2 bases, with 16 bases left in between. Per germline, CDR1 SGHKS and CDR2 YYEKEE (reference sequence). CDR3 loop: CASSLLFRGRPYEQYF. DNA for the CDR3: TGTGCCAGCAGCTTGCTGTTCCGGGGTCGTCCCTACGAGCAGTACTTC.

This sequence joins TRBV11-2 and TRBJ1-1; possibly TRBD1 for D (6 bases). V lost 1 base and J lost 7, with 13 bases in between. There are 14 residues in the CDR3. CDR1 and CDR2 (germline): SGHAT, FQNNGV. The chain's CDR3 is CASSLAQGIGEAFF. The CDR3 bases are TGTGCCAGCAGCTTAGCCCAGGGGATCGGTGAAGCTTTCTTT.

The chain is built from TRBV20-1 and TRBJ2-5; a weak D match, TRBD2 (7 bases). CDR3 length: 14 amino acids. V gave up 5 bases and J gave up 5 bases, with 18 bases separating them. Germline lookup yields CDR1 DFQATT and CDR2 SNEGSKA (reference sequence). The CDR3, as DNA: TGCAGTGCTCACCGGGAGGCAGGGGTCGAGACCCAGTACTTC. Residues: CSAHREAGVETQYF.

This CDR3 is CASTGTGGNTGELFF. The CDR3 DNA reads TGTGCCAGTACCGGGACAGGGGGCAACACCGGGGAGCTGTTTTTT. The chain has TRBV7-9 and TRBJ2-2; TRBD1 agrees at 12 bases. Losses at the gene ends were 9 bases for V and 2 bases for J; bases not matched to a gene: 4. The CDR3 extends over 15 amino acids. In germline, CDR1 is SEHNR, CDR2 FQNEAQ (reference sequence).

This clonotype was observed many times. V gene TRBV7-9 combines with J gene TRBJ2-7; D is unclear. The germline V gene encodes CDR1 SEHNR and CDR2 FQNEAQ (reference sequence). Trimming cost V 1 base and J 6 bases, with 7 bases left between them. The CDR3 extends over 12 amino acids. In DNA form, the CDR3 reads TGTGCCAGCAGCTTAGAAAGGAGCGAGCAGTACTTC. It translates to CASSLERSEQYF. The variable domain in full, with the rest retrieved from reference TRBV7-9 and TRBJ2-7, is DTGVSQNPRHKITKRGQNVTFRCDPISEHNRLYWYRQTLGQGPEFLTYFQNEAQLEKSRLLSDRFSAERPKGSFSTLEIQRTEQGDSAMYLCASSLERSEQYFGPGTRLTVT.

As to this clonotype: A read error may explain this, as a much larger clone is one base away. The rearrangement joins TRBV7-2 to TRBJ1-2; no reliable D call. Germline-derived CDR1 and CDR2 are SGHTA and FQGNSA. This CDR3 region has 14 residues. V dropped 3 bases and J dropped 7 bases, with 15 bases sitting between them. Written as DNA, the CDR3 is TGTGCCAGCAGCTTGGGCAGTTTAGGTTCTGGCTACACCTTC. Its translation is CASSLGSLGSGYTF.

This clonotype was picked up many times. The chain has TRBV20-1 and TRBJ1-2; D is unclear. The CDR3 covers 13 residues. Deletions cut 0 bases from V and 4 bases from J, with 9 bases between. Germline values: CDR1 DFQATT, CDR2 SNEGSKA (reference sequence). CDR3 nucleotide sequence: TGCAGTGCTAGAGAGACGGAATTCTATGGCTACACCTTC. Translating it yields CSARETEFYGYTF.

This clonotype was counted many times. The CDR3 does not close with the conserved phenylalanine or tryptophan, likely indicating a read error. Because the CDR3's place on the DNA is in doubt, the DNA is left out and the CDR3 is given as listed by TCRdb. The gene calls are TRBV7-9 and TRBJ2-7; TRBD1 reflects the table's D call only, with no check against the DNA. The CDR3 extends over 10 residues, inclusive of both ends. Looked up from germline, CDR1 is SEHNR and CDR2 is FQNEAQ (reference sequence). The CDR3 is CASSLVGHSG.

To note about this clonotype: Since the CDR3 does not end with the conserved phenylalanine or tryptophan, this likely comes from a read error. The DNA is left out, because the CDR3 cannot be placed on it with certainty; the CDR3 is given as TCRdb lists it. The genes are TRBV29-1 and TRBJ1-1. With termini counted, the CDR3 has 9 amino acids. From germline, CDR1 is SQVTM and CDR2 ANQGSEA. CDR3 loop: CSVEGSSFL.

A few counts support this clonotype. A read error is possible here, since a much larger clone lies one base away. V is TRBV10-3 and J is TRBJ2-7, with no clear D. The CDR3 runs 12 residues. Germline V gene lookup returns CDR1 ENHRY and CDR2 SYGVKD. V lost 2 bases, J lost 3 bases, and 5 bases lay in between. Here the CDR3 DNA reads TGTGCCATCAGTGAGGACCTCTACGAGCAGTACTTC. It translates to CAISEDLYEQYF.

Note on this clonotype: This may stem from a read error, because a much larger clone lies one nucleotide away. The rearrangement links TRBV15 to TRBJ1-4, with a weak D call TRBD1 (5 bases). In germline, CDR1 is LNHNV, CDR2 YYDKDF (reference sequence). V dropped 5 bases and J dropped 3 bases, with 19 bases sitting between them. The CDR3 consists of 17 residues. The CDR3: CATSGPHGQGPNEKLFF. The CDR3 nucleotides read TGTGCCACCAGCGGACCTCACGGGCAGGGCCCTAATGAAAAACTGTTTTTT.

This clonotype was counted between two and nine times. This chain joins TRBV29-1 and TRBJ1-2; TRBD1 is a possible D gene (6 bases). The CDR3 runs 11 residues. Germline CDR1 is SQVTM and CDR2 is ANQGSEA. V lost 6 bases, J lost 8 bases, and 13 bases lay in between. This CDR3 is CSVSGDGGYTF. The CDR3 DNA reads TGCAGCGTCTCAGGGGACGGGGGCTACACCTTC.

The chain couples TRBV18 to TRBJ1-6; D is unclear. Per the germline V gene, CDR1 is KGHSH and CDR2 is LQKENI. CDR3 length: 17 amino acids. Trimming shortened V by 1 base and J by 10 bases, and 20 bases separated the two germline ends. The CDR3 region has the DNA TGTGCCAGCTCACCACTAATTGTTGACCCAACTCGGTCACCCCTCCACTTT. Protein product: CASSPLIVDPTRSPLHF.

A few counts support this clonotype. V and J are TRBV30 and TRBJ1-5; possible D gene TRBD1, 5 bases. CDR3 length: 13 residues. Looked up from germline, CDR1 is GTSNPN and CDR2 is SVGIG (reference sequence). Trimming removed 0 bases at V and 7 bases at J, with 10 bases between. The CDR3 reads CAWSVAGRQPQHF. CDR3 bases: TGTGCCTGGAGTGTGGCAGGGAGGCAGCCCCAGCATTTT.

With respect to this clonotype: This may be a read error, as it is one base from a much larger clone. This chain links TRBV5-1 with TRBJ1-6; unclear D gene. Germline loops: CDR1 SGHRS, CDR2 YFSETQ. The V gene lost 0 bases and the J gene lost 7 bases, with 8 bases spanning the gap. The length of the CDR3 is 14 residues. This chain's CDR3 is CASSLGILNSPLHF. Written as DNA, the CDR3 is TGCGCCAGCAGCTTGGGCATCTTAAATTCACCCCTCCACTTT.

A word on this clonotype: Since a much larger clone is just one base distant, this may be a read error. The rearrangement uses TRBV11-2 and TRBJ2-7; possibly TRBD2 for D (6 bases). CDR1 SGHAT and CDR2 FQNNGV come from the germline V gene. V was trimmed by 2 bases and J by 7 bases, leaving 12 bases between them. The CDR3 is made up of 13 amino acids. This CDR3 is CASSLRGAEEQYF. The CDR3 DNA follows: TGTGCCAGCAGCTTACGCGGGGCAGAGGAGCAGTACTTC.

The chain couples TRBV7-8 to TRBJ1-5; 10 bases agree with TRBD1. After removal of 5 bases from V and 0 bases from J, the junction contained 4 bases not matched to a gene. The CDR3 covers 16 residues. Germline CDR1 and CDR2: SGHVS and FQNEAQ. CDR3 amino acids: CASSQGQGNSNQPQHF. The CDR3 DNA follows: TGTGCCAGCAGCCAGGGACAGGGGAATAGCAATCAGCCCCAGCATTTT.

Comment on this clonotype: A read error may account for a junction end that differs from germline. V and J are TRBV7-8 and TRBJ2-7; D possibly corresponds to TRBD1 (9 bases). CDR1 and CDR2 from the germline V gene are SGHVS and FQNEAQ. The CDR3 extends over 13 amino acids. CDR3 sequence: CASSGGQGTEQYF. The CDR3 DNA is TGCGCCAGCAGCGGGGGACAGGGCACCGAGCAGTACTTC. Filled out from reference TRBV7-8 and TRBJ2-7, the complete variable domain reads GAGVSQSPRYKVAKRGQDVALRCDPISGHVSLFWYQQALGQGPEFLTYFQNEAQLDKSGLPSDRFFAERPEGSVSTLKIQRTQQEDSAVYLCASSGGQGTEQYFGPGTRLTVT.

This clonotype was recorded a few times. The V and J genes are TRBV20-1 and TRBJ1-6; 7 positions match TRBD1. Germline CDR1 and CDR2: DFQATT and SNEGSKA (reference sequence). V was pared by 0 bases and J by 4 bases, with 12 bases of the junction left unmatched. This CDR3 has 18 residues. For the CDR3, the DNA is TGCAGTGCTAGAGATTGGGAGGGGGCTCCGCCTTATAATTCACCCCTCCACTTT. Its protein product is CSARDWEGAPPYNSPLHF.